This TCR beta chain was sequenced during a study of T-cell memory formation after mild COVID-19. Study conclusions and caveats: For contracting clones, CD4+ ones sat mainly in CM and EM, CD8+ in EMRA.

This CDR3 has 13 residues. Per germline, CDR1 MGHDK and CDR2 SYGVNS. Trimming pared 1 base from V and 3 bases from J, leaving 7 bases between. TCRdb fed the 5' RACE reads into MiXCR, producing one record per CDR3 protein. The sample has 350,000 or so distinct CDR3 sequences, under 25% seen once. A word on this clonotype: Its specificity is not known.

The sequenced sample consisted of PBMCs or a T cell subset sorted from them (not recorded which). The clonotype was recovered from an adult woman who had mild COVID-19 (a few samples of this study predate the infection). Cell type and time point are not known. The V call is TRBV25-1, the J call TRBJ2-7; D gene uncertain. This CDR3 is CASSESGSYEQYF. CDR3 nucleotides: TGTGCCAGCAGTGAATCAGGCAGCTACGAGCAGTACTTC.